A single sample gave rise to the 21 T cell receptor beta chains below, sequenced in a study of radiotherapy plus CTLA-4 blockade in lung cancer. TCRdb's table, derived via immunoSEQ multiplex PCR, lists solely in-frame clones and lacks some. The data show tens of thousands of clones, about 72% seen once. The specimen was peripheral blood, collected from a patient treated with radiotherapy plus ipilimumab. Receptors were obtained from a human donor with non-small cell lung cancer who had stable disease on radiotherapy plus ipilimumab.

The V call is TRBV28, the J call TRBJ2-5; D possibly uses TRBD1 or TRBD2 (6 bases each). V lost 2 bases and J lost 5, with 12 bases in between. From germline, CDR1 is MDHEN and CDR2 SYDVKM. CDR3 size: 14 residues. CDR3 protein: CASSLPGAGETQYF. CDR3 bases: TGTGCCAGCAGTTTACCAGGGGCGGGGGAGACCCAGTACTTC.

V usage is TRBV14 and J usage is TRBJ1-2, with 7 bases fitting TRBD1. V gave up 4 bases and J gave up 4 bases; unmatched junction bases: 9. From germline, CDR1 is SGHDN and CDR2 FVKESK. The length of the CDR3 is 15 residues. DNA for the CDR3: TGTGCCAGCAGCCCCCCGACGAGGGGGCTCTATGGCTACACCTTC. Protein product: CASSPPTRGLYGYTF.

The chain is built from TRBV5-5 and TRBJ1-3; D is unclear. CDR1 and CDR2 (germline): SGHKS, YYEKEE (reference sequence). The ends were cut back, 2 bases at V and 4 bases at J, with 4 bases in the middle. The CDR3 totals 12 residues. The CDR3 is CASSFKGNTIYF. Written as DNA, the CDR3 is TGTGCCAGCAGCTTCAAGGGAAACACCATATATTTT.

This rearrangement joins TRBV7-6 to TRBJ2-1; D is uncertain. The CDR3 is 15 residues long. Germline loops: CDR1 SGHVS, CDR2 FNYEAQ. The V end was cut by 2 bases, the J end by 3 bases, with 11 bases between. CDR3 DNA sequence: TGTGCCAGCAGCTTACAGCGCTCCTACTACAATGAGCAGTTCTTC. Residues: CASSLQRSYYNEQFF.

The chain recombines TRBV5-1 with TRBJ1-2; D uncertain. The CDR3 contains 14 residues. The V gene's germline CDR1 is SGHRS and CDR2 YFSETQ. V was pared by 0 bases and J by 1 base, with 7 bases between. CDR3 coding DNA: TGCGCCAGCAGCTTGGACAGCTTTAACTATGGCTACACCTTC. Residues: CASSLDSFNYGYTF.

The CDR3 coding sequence is TGTGCCAGCAGCCGAAAACAGCGGGGGGGATCTAGCACAGATACGCAGTATTTT. Encoded protein: CASSRKQRGGSSTDTQYF. J is TRBJ2-3 and V is TRBV7-8, with 10 bases identical to TRBD2. The V gene's germline CDR1 is SGHVS and CDR2 FQNEAQ. CDR3 length: 18 amino acids. V gave up 5 bases and J gave up 0 bases; unmatched junction bases: 11. The entire variable domain, with the rest obtained from reference TRBV7-8 and TRBJ2-3, is as follows: GAGVSQSPRYKVAKRGQDVALRCDPISGHVSLFWYQQALGQGPEFLTYFQNEAQLDKSGLPSDRFFAERPEGSVSTLKIQRTQQEDSAVYLCASSRKQRGGSSTDTQYFGPGTRLTVL.

The chain carries TRBV7-2 and TRBJ2-1, with D maybe TRBD2 (6 bases). In germline, CDR1 is SGHTA, CDR2 FQGNSA. This CDR3 has 16 residues. V lost 1 base and J lost 5, with 15 bases in between. The CDR3 protein is CASSLGTSGLNNEQFF. CDR3 nucleotide sequence: TGTGCCAGCAGCTTAGGGACCAGCGGGCTGAACAATGAGCAGTTCTTC.

The rearrangement uses TRBV28 and TRBJ1-2; a weak D match, TRBD1 (5 bases). The germline V and J ends were trimmed by 3 bases and 13 bases, with 15 bases remaining between them. The CDR3 runs 12 residues. CDR1 MDHEN and CDR2 SYDVKM come from the germline V gene. The CDR3 DNA is TGTGCCAGCAGTTTCGGGACTCGTGGACCCACCTTC. It encodes CASSFGTRGPTF.

This sequence joins TRBV7-8 and TRBJ2-7; D may be TRBD1 (6 bases). Per germline, CDR1 SGHVS and CDR2 FQNEAQ. Trimming took off 5 bases at V and 5 bases at J, with 16 bases between the two ends. CDR3 length equals 14 residues. The chain's CDR3 is CASSPKDSPHEQYV. As DNA, the CDR3 is TGTGCCAGCAGCCCCAAGGACAGTCCCCACGAGCAGTACGTC.

The rearrangement joins TRBV30 to TRBJ1-4; 7 bases match TRBD1. CDR3 length equals 13 residues. The germline V gene encodes CDR1 GTSNPN and CDR2 SVGIG (reference sequence). Trimming took 3 bases from V and 8 from J; bases not matched to a gene: 6. CDR3 amino acids: CAWRTGAEEKLFF. The DNA for the CDR3 is TGTGCCTGGAGAACAGGGGCGGAGGAAAAACTGTTTTTT.

The chain is built from TRBV28 and TRBJ1-1; D is possibly TRBD1 (6 bases). The CDR3 sequence is 14 residues long. Per germline, CDR1 MDHEN and CDR2 SYDVKM. Deletions cut 3 bases from V and 4 bases from J, with 12 bases between. The CDR3: CASSFRGRGTEAFF. Here the CDR3 DNA reads TGTGCCAGCAGTTTCAGGGGTCGGGGCACTGAAGCTTTCTTT.

The chain recombines TRBV2 with TRBJ1-4; tentative D call: TRBD1 (5 bases). The CDR3 is 17 residues long. In germline, CDR1 is SNHLY, CDR2 FYNNEI. Trimming took 9 bases from V and 0 from J, leaving 20 bases between them. The CDR3 bases are TGTGCCAGTTTCCGGGACGGTAAAACTACAACTAATGAAAAACTGTTTTTT. Its protein product is CASFRDGKTTTNEKLFF.

The chain has TRBV7-2 and TRBJ2-6; D call uncertain. Trimming stripped 5 bases from V and 5 bases from J, with 22 bases between. Per the germline V gene, CDR1 is SGHTA and CDR2 is FQGNSA. This CDR3 spans 18 amino acids. This chain's CDR3 is CASSTLRRRQSRANVLTF. The CDR3 DNA is TGTGCCAGCAGCACCCTCAGGAGACGACAAAGTCGGGCCAACGTCCTGACTTTC.

This clone was detected only once. The chain recombines TRBV5-4 with TRBJ2-5; 10 positions match TRBD1. This CDR3 contains 16 residues. Germline values: CDR1 SGHNT, CDR2 YYREEE (reference sequence). Trimming at V came to 0 bases and at J to 4 bases, leaving 6 bases not matched to a gene. The DNA of the CDR3 is TGTGCCAGCAGCTTGGATAGGACAGGGGGAGGAGAGACCCAGTACTTC. This encodes CASSLDRTGGGETQYF.

In DNA, the CDR3 is TGTGCCAGCAGCTTTAGCGGGGGGGCCGAAGGTTGGTTAAGGAAGGAGACCCAGTACTTC. It is translated as CASSFSGGAEGWLRKETQYF. This chain connects TRBV5-4 to TRBJ2-5, with 11 bases fitting TRBD2. The germline V gene encodes CDR1 SGHNT and CDR2 YYREEE (reference sequence). The CDR3 loop spans 20 amino acids. Losses at the gene ends were 2 bases for V and 5 bases for J; bases not matched to a gene: 20.

The chain employs TRBV2 and TRBJ2-2; D call uncertain. The CDR3 consists of 15 residues. Germline values: CDR1 SNHLY, CDR2 FYNNEI. V was pared by 8 bases and J by 1 base, with 14 bases between. The DNA for the CDR3 is TGTGCCAGCTCGGCGAGACCCCAGAACACCGGGGAGCTGTTTTTT. Its translation: CASSARPQNTGELFF.

The chain combines TRBV18 with TRBJ1-1; no reliable D call. CDR1 KGHSH and CDR2 LQKENI come from the germline V gene. The CDR3 is 13 residues long. V was shortened by 3 bases and J by 1 base, with 6 bases between the two germline ends. CDR3 sequence reads: CASSPGWNTEAFF. The CDR3 bases are TGTGCCAGCTCACCCGGGTGGAACACTGAAGCTTTCTTT.

J is TRBJ1-3 and V is TRBV7-9, with TRBD1 identical over 8 bases. The germline V gene encodes CDR1 SEHNR and CDR2 FQNEAQ (reference sequence). This CDR3 spans 19 amino acids. Trimming took 6 bases from V and 0 from J; bases not matched to a gene: 16. This chain's CDR3 is CASRDRDRPSYHSGNTIYF. In DNA, the CDR3 is TGTGCCAGCAGAGACCGGGACAGGCCATCCTACCACTCTGGAAACACCATATATTTT.

The chain carries TRBV7-2 and TRBJ1-6, with TRBD1 as a possible D gene (6 bases). Germline V gives CDR1 SGHTA, CDR2 FQGNSA. The CDR3 is made up of 15 amino acids. V lost 7 bases, J lost 6 bases, and 16 bases lay in between. The DNA for the CDR3 is TGTGCCAGCACTAGGGGGGGGTCCAGTAATTCACCCCTCCACTTT. Translation gives CASTRGGSSNSPLHF.

V gene TRBV5-5 combines with J gene TRBJ2-5; TRBD1 might be the D (6 bases). This CDR3 comprises 16 residues. Deletions cut 3 bases from V and 1 base from J, with 16 bases between. From germline, CDR1 is SGHKS and CDR2 YYEKEE (reference sequence). The CDR3 DNA sequence: TGTGCCAGCAGCTCGACAGGCCCTGGGCTCCAAGAGACCCAGTACTTC. Residues: CASSSTGPGLQETQYF. The full variable domain, with the rest looked up from reference TRBV5-5 and TRBJ2-5, is DAGVTQSPTHLIKTRGQQVTLRCSPISGHKSVSWYQQVLGQGPQFIFQYYEKEERGRGNFPDRFSARQFPNYSSELNVNALLLGDSALYLCASSSTGPGLQETQYFGPGTRLLVL.

The CDR3 reads CASSFSGMRDYGYTF. CDR3 DNA sequence: TGTGCCAGCAGTTTTAGCGGGATGAGGGACTATGGCTACACCTTC. The chain links TRBV28 to TRBJ1-2, with no clear D. Per the germline V gene, CDR1 is MDHEN and CDR2 is SYDVKM. The CDR3 covers 15 residues. V lost 3 bases and J 3 bases, leaving 14 bases between the germline ends.